This T cell receptor (beta chain) was sequenced in a study of post-analysis software for immune sequencing data. On the study more broadly: As for disease course, relapsing-remitting, secondary progressive and progressive-relapsing multiple sclerosis were all included.

Presence of unique molecular identifiers characterized the TCR beta cDNA libraries. From around 1 to 10 million T cells, a few hundred thousand cDNA molecules were obtained. From the PCR reads, TCRdb called clonotypes with MiXCR, one entry per CDR3 protein. This sample has a few hundred thousand distinct CDR3 sequences, with 30% to 40% found just once. Study outcomes and limitations: Relative to controls, patients with multiple sclerosis showed significantly lower normalized Chao1 diversity. Co-batched samples clustered tightly together by F measure. Controls showed lower frequencies than patients for roughly five TRBV segments, and TRBV5-6, TRBV5-1 and TRBV20-1 were among these.

On this clonotype: As yet, its antigen is unknown.

The CDR3 sequence is 14 residues long. Looked up from germline, CDR1 is MNHEY and CDR2 is SVGEGT. V was pared by 2 bases and J by 5 bases, with 10 bases between. The chain is built from TRBV6-2 or TRBV6-3 and TRBJ2-1; TRBD1 might be the D (5 bases). Sequenced input: blood. The source of this sequence is a girl aged 2 to 17 with multiple sclerosis. For the CDR3, the DNA is TGTGCCAGCAGTTACGGGGCCACAAACAATGAGCAGTTCTTC. It codes for CASSYGATNNEQFF.